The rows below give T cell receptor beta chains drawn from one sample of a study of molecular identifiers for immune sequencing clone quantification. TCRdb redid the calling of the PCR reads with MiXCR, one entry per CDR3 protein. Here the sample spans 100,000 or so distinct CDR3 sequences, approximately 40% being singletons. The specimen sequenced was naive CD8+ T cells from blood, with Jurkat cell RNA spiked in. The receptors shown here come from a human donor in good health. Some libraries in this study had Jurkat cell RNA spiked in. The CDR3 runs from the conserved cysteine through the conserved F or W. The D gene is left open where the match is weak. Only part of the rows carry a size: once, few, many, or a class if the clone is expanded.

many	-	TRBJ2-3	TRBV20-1	CSASTDTQYF	TGCAGTGCTAGCACAGATACGCAGTATTTT
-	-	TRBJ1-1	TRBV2	CATIEGGTEAFF	TGTGCCACCATAGAAGGGGGGACTGAAGCTTTCTTT
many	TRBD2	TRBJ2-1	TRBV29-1	CSVRTSGVHEQFF	TGCAGCGTTCGGACTAGCGGCGTCCATGAGCAGTTCTTC
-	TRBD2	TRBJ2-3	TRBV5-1	CASCPYGLAGYSDTQYF	TGCGCCAGCTGCCCATATGGTCTAGCGGGATATTCAGATACGCAGTATTTT
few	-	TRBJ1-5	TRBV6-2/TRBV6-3	CASTISPILRYSNQPQHF	TGTGCCAGCACGATCAGCCCAATACTTCGTTATAGCAATCAGCCCCAGCATTTT
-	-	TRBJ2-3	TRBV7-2	CASSLYGPRTDTQYF	TGTGCCAGCAGCTTATATGGGCCGCGCACAGATACGCAGTATTTT
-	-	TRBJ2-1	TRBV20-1	CSALKSGSSYNEQFF	TGCAGTGCCCTGAAGAGCGGGTCATCCTACAATGAGCAGTTCTTC
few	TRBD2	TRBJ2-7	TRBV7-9	CASSSPGLAGVEQYF	TGTGCCAGCAGCTCGCCGGGACTAGCGGGAGTCGAGCAGTACTTC
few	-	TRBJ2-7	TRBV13	CASSPTSRGRYPLSSYEQYF	TGTGCCAGCAGCCCCACCAGTAGGGGACGGTACCCTCTGAGCTCCTACGAGCAGTACTTC
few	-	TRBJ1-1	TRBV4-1	CASSQDLGLAEAFF	TGCGCCAGCAGCCAAGATTTAGGACTCGCTGAAGCTTTCTTT
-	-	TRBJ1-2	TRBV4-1	CASSQGDRGYTF	TGCGCCAGCAGCCAAGGGGACCGAGGCTACACCTTC
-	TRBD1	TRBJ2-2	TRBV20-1	CSARSQHPHKRGQVNTGELFF	TGCAGTGCCCGATCTCAACACCCCCACAAGCGAGGACAGGTTAACACCGGGGAGCTGTTTTTT
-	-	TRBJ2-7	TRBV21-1	CASSRSGIPYEQYF	TGTGCCAGCAGCAGATCCGGGATCCCCTACGAGCAGTACTTC
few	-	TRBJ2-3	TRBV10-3	CAIRDSTFTDTQYF	TGTGCCATAAGGGACTCTACCTTCACAGATACGCAGTATTTT
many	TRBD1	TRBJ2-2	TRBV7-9	CASRNPGQGGTGELFF	TGTGCCAGCAGGAACCCGGGACAGGGGGGCACCGGGGAGCTGTTTTTT
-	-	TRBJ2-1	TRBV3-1	CASSQALWSSPYNEQFF	TGTGCCAGCAGCCAGGCACTGTGGTCCAGTCCTTACAATGAGCAGTTCTTC
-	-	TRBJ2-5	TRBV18	CASSPGHQETQYF	TGTGCCAGCTCACCTGGGCATCAAGAGACCCAGTACTTC
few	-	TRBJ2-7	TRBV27	CASSYARGPYEQYF	TGTGCCAGCAGTTATGCTAGGGGTCCCTACGAGCAGTACTTC
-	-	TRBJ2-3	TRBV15	CATSSRDGGDTQYF	TGTGCCACCAGCAGCCGGGACGGCGGAGATACGCAGTATTTT
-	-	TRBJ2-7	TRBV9	CASSRGDRYSYEQYF	TGTGCCAGCAGTCGAGGGGATCGCTACTCCTACGAGCAGTACTTC
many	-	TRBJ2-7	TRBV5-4	CASSPGRGAYEQYF	TGTGCCAGCAGCCCCGGTAGGGGCGCCTACGAGCAGTACTTC
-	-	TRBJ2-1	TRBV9	CASSGALGNEQFF	TGTGCCAGCAGTGGAGCTCTAGGTAATGAGCAGTTCTTC
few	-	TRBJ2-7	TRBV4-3	CASSQTGSGEQYF	TGCGCCAGCAGCCAAACAGGGTCGGGCGAGCAGTACTTC